A single sample is the source of the 5 T cell receptor beta chains below, sequenced in a study of memory CD4+ T cells and cytomegalovirus serostatus (dated by TCRdb to about 2019). Single viable CD3+CD4+CD8-CD45RO+ cells were sorted as memory CD4+ T cells on a FACSAria II. Libraries were prepared through the immunoSEQ multiplex PCR assay. TCRdb stores this immuneACCESS table with in-frame sequences only. Part of the clones is absent; in the studies checked, under half of the shortfall reflects unresolved V genes, and no reason is known for the rest. The sample table shows 40,000 to 55,000 clones, and roughly 80% are seen once. 0.5% to 0.7% of the sample belongs to the ten largest clones. Sequenced input: memory CD4+ T cells from blood. These receptors were taken from an adult in good health and CMV-seronegative.

The chain employs TRBV25-1 and TRBJ1-2; D ambiguous. The CDR3 has 12 amino acids. The V gene's germline CDR1 is MGHDK and CDR2 SYGVNS. Trimming shortened V by 8 bases and J by 1 base, and 8 bases separated the two germline ends. This CDR3 is CASQYLNYGYTF. CDR3 nucleotides: TGTGCCAGCCAGTACCTTAACTATGGCTACACCTTC.

This clone was counted a few times. The rearrangement joins TRBV5-1 to TRBJ1-1; D perhaps matches TRBD1 (5 bases). Trimming took 0 bases from V and 11 from J, leaving 11 bases between them. The germline CDR1 and CDR2 sequences are SGHRS and YFSETQ. The length of the CDR3 is 12 residues. As DNA, the CDR3 is TGCGCCAGCAGCTTGGGGCAGGGTCGGGCTTTCTTT. Translation gives CASSLGQGRAFF.

V gene TRBV5-4 combines with J gene TRBJ2-4; 7 bases line up with TRBD1. Germline lookup yields CDR1 SGHNT and CDR2 YYREEE (reference sequence). The CDR3 spans 16 residues. Trimming removed 0 bases from V and 0 bases from J; junction bases left unmatched: 3. As DNA, the CDR3 is TGTGCCAGCAGCTTGGCGGGGACAGTAGCCAAAAACATTCAGTACTTC. This encodes CASSLAGTVAKNIQYF. The whole variable domain, remainder taken from reference TRBV5-4 and TRBJ2-4, is ETGVTQSPTHLIKTRGQQVTLRCSSQSGHNTVSWYQQALGQGPQFIFQYYREEENGRGNFPPRFSGLQFPNYSSELNVNALELDDSALYLCASSLAGTVAKNIQYFGAGTRLSVL.

The V gene is TRBV6-1, the J gene TRBJ2-2; possibly TRBD1 for D (6 bases). Germline V gene data show CDR1 as MNHNS and CDR2 as SASEGT. V lost 4 bases to trimming and J lost 1 base, with 13 bases between them. There are 16 residues in the CDR3. In DNA, the CDR3 is TGTGCCAGCAGTGCATACAGGGTTGAGAACACCGGGGAGCTGTTTTTT. This codes for CASSAYRVENTGELFF.

This clone occurred once. The V gene is TRBV14, the J gene TRBJ1-1; 7 nucleotides agree with TRBD1. V gave up 2 bases and J gave up 0 bases; unmatched junction bases: 3. Germline lookup yields CDR1 SGHDN and CDR2 FVKESK. This CDR3 has 15 residues. In DNA form, the CDR3 reads TGTGCCAGCAGCCAAAGGACAGGACTGAACACTGAAGCTTTCTTT. The encoded protein is CASSQRTGLNTEAFF.